This is a list of T cell receptor beta chains from one sample in a study of cytomegalovirus exposure and HLA in healthy donors. Profiling relied on immunoSEQ multiplex PCR, and the TCRdb table lists in-frame clones only, not all of them. The table records under 250,000 clones, around 73% of them present only once. Sequencing was done on a sample of PBMCs. The receptors stem from a male donor in good health and CMV-seronegative. The CDR3 runs from the conserved cysteine through the conserved F or W. Each record gives: V gene, J gene, D gene, clone size, CDR3 DNA, CDR3 protein. A D gene is named only where the DNA matches it firmly. A row's size may be missing; if present it is once, few, many or a size class.

>TRBV4-2|TRBJ1-1|NA|once
TGTGCCAGCAGCCTGGACAGTAAATACACTGAAGCTTTCTTT
CASSLDSKYTEAFF
>TRBV27|TRBJ2-1|TRBD1|NA
TGTGCCAGCAGTTTTAAACAGACAGGGGTCCGCCATGAGCAGTTCTTC
CASSFKQTGVRHEQFF
>TRBV5-1|TRBJ1-2|NA|NA
TGCGCCAGCACCCCACAGGGAAACTATGGCTACACCTTC
CASTPQGNYGYTF
>TRBV6-5|TRBJ2-2|NA|NA
TGTGCCAGCAGTGAAGAGGGGGAGCTGTTTTTT
CASSEEGELFF
>TRBV19|TRBJ2-2|NA|NA
TGTGCCAGTAAGACACAGGGAACCGGGGAGCTGTTTTTT
CASKTQGTGELFF
>TRBV18|TRBJ2-7|NA|NA
TGTGCCAGCTCACTAGCGCTCGGTGAGCAGTACTTC
CASSLALGEQYF
>TRBV5-6|TRBJ2-7|TRBD1|NA
TGTGCCAGCACCGCCCAGGACAGGGGAGGGTACGAGCAGTACTTC
CASTAQDRGGYEQYF
>TRBV11-2|TRBJ2-1|NA|NA
TGTGCCAGCAGCTTAGACCGGGGAAGGAACTACAATGAGCAGTTCTTC
CASSLDRGRNYNEQFF
>TRBV7-9|TRBJ2-1|NA|NA
TGTGCCAGCAGCCCCCGGACTACCAATGAGCAGTTCTTC
CASSPRTTNEQFF
>TRBV9|TRBJ2-2|NA|once
TGTGCCAGCAGCGTAGCTCCAGGGGTGAACACCGGGGAGCTGTTTTTT
CASSVAPGVNTGELFF
>TRBV2|TRBJ2-3|TRBD1|NA
TGTGCCAGCAGGGGGACAGGGGGAATGGCAGATACGCAGTATTTT
CASRGTGGMADTQYF
>TRBV5-4|TRBJ2-3|NA|NA
TGTGCCAGCAGCTCTGGACTTGCCTCTACAGATACGCAGTATTTT
CASSSGLASTDTQYF
>TRBV4-2|TRBJ2-5|TRBD1|NA
TGTGCCAGCAGCCAAGAAGAGTGGAAGGGGGCGATGGAGACCCAGTACTTC
CASSQEEWKGAMETQYF
>TRBV7-6|TRBJ1-4|NA|NA
TGTGCCAGCAGCTCCGGATCCGGGGGAGAAAAACTGTTTTTT
CASSSGSGGEKLFF
>TRBV4-1|TRBJ2-7|TRBD2|few
TGCGCCAGCAGCCAAGAGCTAGCGGCAAGCTCCTACGAGCAGTACTTC
CASSQELAASSYEQYF
>TRBV6-5|TRBJ2-1|TRBD2|NA
TGTGCCAGCAGCTCTAGCGGGAATACCTACAATGAGCAGTTCTTC
CASSSSGNTYNEQFF
>TRBV5-1|TRBJ2-7|TRBD2|NA
TGCGCCAGCAGCTCCCGGGACCCCTCAGGGACTAGGGCATCCTACGAGCAGTACTTC
CASSSRDPSGTRASYEQYF
>TRBV7-6|TRBJ2-2|TRBD2|NA
TGTGCCAGCAGCTTAGCGGGAGGGCTCGACACCGGGGAGCTGTTTTTT
CASSLAGGLDTGELFF
>TRBV29-1|TRBJ1-1|TRBD1|once
TGCAGCGGCCGGGACAGGGGGCCGGAGAACACTGAAGCTTTCTTT
CSGRDRGPENTEAFF
>TRBV5-5|TRBJ2-5|NA|NA
TGTGCCAGCAGCTTGTCTAGCATTGAGACCCAGTACTTC
CASSLSSIETQYF
>TRBV18|TRBJ1-1|NA|NA
TGTGCCAGCTCACCGACGGGGGGAGGGATGAACACTGAAGCTTTCTTT
CASSPTGGGMNTEAFF
>TRBV6-5|TRBJ2-5|NA|few
TGTGCCAGCAGTTCGTCCCAGACCCAGTACTTC
CASSSSQTQYF
>TRBV5-6|TRBJ2-3|TRBD2|NA
TGTGCCAGCAGCTTAAAAGCGGGAGTTGGAGATACGCAGTATTTT
CASSLKAGVGDTQYF
>TRBV14|TRBJ2-1|TRBD2|few
TGTGCCAGCAGCCGCTTTCTAGCGGGATCGGGCAATGAGCAGTTCTTC
CASSRFLAGSGNEQFF
>TRBV4-1|TRBJ2-7|TRBD2|NA
TGCGCCAGCAGCCAGGGGCTAGCGGAGGGGACCTACGAGCAGTACTTC
CASSQGLAEGTYEQYF
>TRBV6-1|TRBJ2-7|NA|NA
TGTGCCAGCAGTGACGGGCAGGGCAGGGCCTACGAGCAGTACTTC
CASSDGQGRAYEQYF
>TRBV19|TRBJ2-2|TRBD2|NA
TGTGCCAGTAGTATCGATAACGGACTAGCGGCGAACACCGGGGAGCTGTTTTTT
CASSIDNGLAANTGELFF
>TRBV5-1|TRBJ2-6|TRBD1|NA
TGCGCCAGCAGCATAGGGACAGGGCTCTCTGGGGCCAACGTCCTGACTTTC
CASSIGTGLSGANVLTF
>TRBV6-4|TRBJ2-3|NA|NA
TGTGCCAGCAGTCCCACCACCGGGCGGGGTACAGATACGCAGTATTTT
CASSPTTGRGTDTQYF
>TRBV18|TRBJ2-7|NA|NA
TGTGCCAGCTCACCTTCGGAACAGGGTAGCGAGCAGTACTTC
CASSPSEQGSEQYF
>TRBV6-5|TRBJ2-3|NA|NA
TGTGCCAGCAGTAGACAGGTCCGCACAGATACGCAGTATTTT
CASSRQVRTDTQYF
>TRBV20-1|TRBJ1-1|TRBD1|NA
TGCAGTGAGTACAGGGGGTATGAAGCTTTCTTT
CSEYRGYEAFF
>TRBV6-5|TRBJ2-1|TRBD1|NA
TGTGCCACCAAGACGACAGGGGGAGCCTACAATGAGCAGTTCTTC
CATKTTGGAYNEQFF
>TRBV6-5|TRBJ2-4|NA|NA
TGTGCCAGCAGTGGGGCGGCGCAAAACATTCAGTACTTC
CASSGAAQNIQYF
>TRBV6-6|TRBJ1-2|NA|NA
TGTGCCAGCAGTGGAGGTGGCTACACCTTC
CASSGGGYTF
>TRBV19|TRBJ2-3|TRBD1|NA
TGTGCCAGTAGCCTGTATATGGGGACAGGGGGCACAGATACGCAGTATTTT
CASSLYMGTGGTDTQYF
>TRBV19|TRBJ1-2|TRBD1|NA
TGTGCCAGTACCCCGGGACAGGTTTATGGCTACACCTTC
CASTPGQVYGYTF
>TRBV18|TRBJ2-1|NA|NA
TGTGCCAGCTCACCTCAGGAGGTCGATGAGCAGTTCTTC
CASSPQEVDEQFF